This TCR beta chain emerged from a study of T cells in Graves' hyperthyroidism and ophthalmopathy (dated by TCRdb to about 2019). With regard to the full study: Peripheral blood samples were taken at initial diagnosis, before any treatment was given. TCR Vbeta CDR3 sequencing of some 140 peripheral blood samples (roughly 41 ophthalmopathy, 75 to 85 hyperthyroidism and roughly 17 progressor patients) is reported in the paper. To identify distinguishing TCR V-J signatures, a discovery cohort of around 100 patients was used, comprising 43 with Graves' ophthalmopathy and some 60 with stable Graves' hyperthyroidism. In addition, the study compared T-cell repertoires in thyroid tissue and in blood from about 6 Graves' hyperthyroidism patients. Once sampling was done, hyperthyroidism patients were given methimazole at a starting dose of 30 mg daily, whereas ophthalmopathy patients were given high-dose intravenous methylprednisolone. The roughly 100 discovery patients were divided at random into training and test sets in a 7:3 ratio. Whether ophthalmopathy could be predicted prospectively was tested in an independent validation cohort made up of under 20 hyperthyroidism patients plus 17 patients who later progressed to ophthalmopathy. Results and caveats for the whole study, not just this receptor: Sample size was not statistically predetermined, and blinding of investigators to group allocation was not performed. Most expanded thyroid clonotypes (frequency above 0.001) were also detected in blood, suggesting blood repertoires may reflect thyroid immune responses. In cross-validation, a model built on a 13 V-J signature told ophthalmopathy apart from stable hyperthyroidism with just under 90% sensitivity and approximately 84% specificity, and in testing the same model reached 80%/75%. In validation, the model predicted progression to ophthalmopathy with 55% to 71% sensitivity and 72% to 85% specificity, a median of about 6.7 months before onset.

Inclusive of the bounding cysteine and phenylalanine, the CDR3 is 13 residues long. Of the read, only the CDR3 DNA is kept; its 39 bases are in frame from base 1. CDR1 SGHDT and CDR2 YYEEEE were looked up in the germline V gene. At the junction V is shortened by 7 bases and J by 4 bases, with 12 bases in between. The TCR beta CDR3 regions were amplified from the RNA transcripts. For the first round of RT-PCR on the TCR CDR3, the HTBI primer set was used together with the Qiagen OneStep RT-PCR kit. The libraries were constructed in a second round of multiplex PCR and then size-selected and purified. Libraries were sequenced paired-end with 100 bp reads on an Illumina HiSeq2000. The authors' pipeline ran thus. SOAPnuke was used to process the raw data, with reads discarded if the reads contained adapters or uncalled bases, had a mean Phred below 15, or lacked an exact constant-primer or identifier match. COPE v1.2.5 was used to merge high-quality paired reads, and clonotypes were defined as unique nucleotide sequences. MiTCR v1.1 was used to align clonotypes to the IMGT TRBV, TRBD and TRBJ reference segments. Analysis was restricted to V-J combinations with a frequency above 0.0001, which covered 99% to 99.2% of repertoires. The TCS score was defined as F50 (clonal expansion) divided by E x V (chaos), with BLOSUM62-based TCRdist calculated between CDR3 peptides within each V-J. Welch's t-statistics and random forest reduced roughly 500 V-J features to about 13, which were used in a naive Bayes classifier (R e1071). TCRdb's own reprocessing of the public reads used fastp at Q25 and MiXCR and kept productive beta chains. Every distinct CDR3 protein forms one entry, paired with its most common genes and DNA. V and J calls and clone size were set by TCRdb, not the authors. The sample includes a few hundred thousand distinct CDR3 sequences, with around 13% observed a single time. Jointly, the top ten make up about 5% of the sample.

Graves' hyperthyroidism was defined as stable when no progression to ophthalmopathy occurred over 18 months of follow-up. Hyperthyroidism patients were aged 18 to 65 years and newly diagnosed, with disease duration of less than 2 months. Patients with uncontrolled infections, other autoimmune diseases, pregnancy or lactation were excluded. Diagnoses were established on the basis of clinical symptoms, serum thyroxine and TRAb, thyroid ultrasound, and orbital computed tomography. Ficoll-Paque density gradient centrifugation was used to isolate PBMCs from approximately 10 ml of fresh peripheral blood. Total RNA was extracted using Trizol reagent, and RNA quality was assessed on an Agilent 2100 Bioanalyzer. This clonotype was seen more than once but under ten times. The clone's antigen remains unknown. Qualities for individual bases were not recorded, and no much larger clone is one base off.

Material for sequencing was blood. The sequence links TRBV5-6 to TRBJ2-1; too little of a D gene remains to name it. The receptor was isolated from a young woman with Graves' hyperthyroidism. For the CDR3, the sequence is CASGFLAYNEQFF. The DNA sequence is TGTGCCAGCGGATTTTTAGCTTACAATGAGCAGTTCTTC.